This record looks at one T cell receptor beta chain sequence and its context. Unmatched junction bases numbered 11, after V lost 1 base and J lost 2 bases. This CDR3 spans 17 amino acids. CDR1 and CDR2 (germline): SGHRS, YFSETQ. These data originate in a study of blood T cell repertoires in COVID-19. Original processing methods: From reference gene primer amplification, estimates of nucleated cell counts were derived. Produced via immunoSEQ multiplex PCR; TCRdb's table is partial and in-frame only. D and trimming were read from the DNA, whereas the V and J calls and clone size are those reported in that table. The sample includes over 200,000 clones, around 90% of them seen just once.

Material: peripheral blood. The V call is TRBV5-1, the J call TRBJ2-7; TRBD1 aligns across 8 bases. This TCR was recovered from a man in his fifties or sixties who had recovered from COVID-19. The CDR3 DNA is TGCGCCAGCAGCTTGCCCTCAGGGGCACAGGGGGCCTACGAGCAGTACTTC. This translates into CASSLPSGAQGAYEQYF.